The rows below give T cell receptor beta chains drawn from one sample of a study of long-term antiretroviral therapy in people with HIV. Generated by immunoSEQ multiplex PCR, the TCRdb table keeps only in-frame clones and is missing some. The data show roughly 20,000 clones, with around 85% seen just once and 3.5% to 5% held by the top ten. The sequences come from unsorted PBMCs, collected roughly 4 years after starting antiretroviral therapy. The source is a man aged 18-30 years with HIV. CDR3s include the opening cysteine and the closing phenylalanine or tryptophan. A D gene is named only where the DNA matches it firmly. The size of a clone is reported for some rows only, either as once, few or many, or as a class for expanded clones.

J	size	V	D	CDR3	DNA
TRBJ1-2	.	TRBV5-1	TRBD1	CASSPGTGSFLGGYTF	TGCGCCAGCAGCCCCGGGACAGGGTCCTTCTTGGGGGGCTACACCTTC
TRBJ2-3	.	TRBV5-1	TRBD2	CASSLGLAGGEDTQYF	TGCGCCAGCAGCTTGGGACTAGCGGGGGGTGAAGATACGCAGTATTTT
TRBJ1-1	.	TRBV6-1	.	CASNLQNTEAFF	TGTGCCTCTAACCTGCAGAACACTGAAGCTTTCTTT
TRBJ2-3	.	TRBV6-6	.	CASSSRVYGDTQYF	TGTGCCAGCAGTTCCAGGGTGTACGGAGATACGCAGTATTTT
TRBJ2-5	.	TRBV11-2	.	CAPPRRFFGETQYF	TGTGCCCCCCCGAGGCGATTTTTCGGGGAGACCCAGTACTTC
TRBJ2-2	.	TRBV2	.	CASIADTGELFF	TGTGCCAGCATTGCAGACACCGGGGAGCTGTTTTTT
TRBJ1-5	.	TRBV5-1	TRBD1	CASSLAGGDQPQHF	TGCGCCAGCAGCTTGGCAGGGGGCGATCAGCCCCAGCATTTT
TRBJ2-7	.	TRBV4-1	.	CASSSLSGYEQYF	TGCGCCAGCAGCTCATTGAGCGGCTACGAGCAGTACTTC
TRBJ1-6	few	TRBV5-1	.	CASSLGTGEGGSPLHF	TGCGCCAGCAGCTTGGGTACGGGGGAAGGAGGTTCACCCCTCCACTTT
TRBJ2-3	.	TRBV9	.	CASSKRDKAITDTQYF	TGTGCCAGCAGCAAACGGGACAAAGCCATCACAGATACGCAGTATTTT
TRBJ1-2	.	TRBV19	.	CASSTLDKIDGYTF	TGTGCCAGTAGTACCCTGGACAAGATCGATGGCTACACCTTC
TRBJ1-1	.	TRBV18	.	CASSPVGGGNTEAFF	TGTGCCAGCTCACCTGTGGGGGGCGGGAACACTGAAGCTTTCTTT
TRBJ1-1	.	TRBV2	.	CASRYERGNTEAFF	TGTGCCAGCAGGTATGAGAGGGGAAACACTGAAGCTTTCTTT
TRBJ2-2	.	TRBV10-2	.	CASSESRRSGELFF	TGCGCCAGCAGTGAGTCCCGTCGGAGCGGGGAGCTGTTTTTT
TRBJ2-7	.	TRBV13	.	CASSETSNEQYF	TGTGCCAGCAGCGAAACGAGCAACGAGCAGTACTTC
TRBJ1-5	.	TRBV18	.	CASSPRGPQNQPQHF	TGTGCCAGCTCACCAAGGGGTCCCCAGAATCAGCCCCAGCATTTT
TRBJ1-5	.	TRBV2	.	CASSEATTMDQPQHF	TGTGCCAGCAGTGAAGCGACGACCATGGATCAGCCCCAGCATTTT